Given below is one T cell receptor (beta chain) in context. The PCR was carried out with 60 Vbeta primers and 13 Jbeta primers. Only in-frame clones appear in the TCRdb table, and some are missing; sequencing was by immunoSEQ multiplex PCR. The sample consists of 150,000 to 200,000 clones, 80% to 85% of them appearing once. The record originates from a study of cytomegalovirus exposure and HLA in healthy donors. Germline lookup yields CDR1 MGHRA and CDR2 YSYEKL. Trimming shortened V by 0 bases and J by 2 bases, and 10 bases separated the two germline ends. The length of the CDR3 is 15 residues. Sequencing was carried out using PBMCs. The chain has TRBV4-1 and TRBJ1-1; D is unresolved. This sequence was found in a woman younger than 30 in good health and CMV-seronegative. The CDR3 nucleotides read TGCGCCAGCAGCCAAGAAAGCACCCTAAACACTGAAGCTTTCTTT. It encodes CASSQESTLNTEAFF.